This is a list of T cell receptor beta chains from one sample in a study of post-analysis software for immune sequencing data. MiXCR, applied by TCRdb to the PCR reads, yields one record per CDR3 protein. This sample has roughly 800,000 distinct CDR3 sequences, with 25% to 30% found just once. Specimen: blood. These receptors originate from a girl aged 10 to 17 with multiple sclerosis. Both conserved end residues are part of each CDR3. Each record gives: clone size, CDR3 length, D gene, J gene, V gene, CDR3 protein, CDR3 DNA. The D gene is left open where the match is weak. The size field is filled for only some rows; it gives once, few, many or a size class.

size: .; length: 14; D: TRBD2; J: TRBJ2-5; V: TRBV12-3/TRBV12-4; CDR3: CASSVTSGAYGQYF; DNA: TGTGCCAGCAGCGTGACTAGCGGAGCCTACGGGCAGTACTTC
size: .; length: 13; D: .; J: TRBJ1-5; V: TRBV6-6; CDR3: CASRSQGTQPQHF; DNA: TGTGCCAGCAGATCCCAAGGAACTCAGCCCCAGCATTTT
size: .; length: 16; D: .; J: TRBJ2-5; V: TRBV7-7; CDR3: CASSLKGNGVGETQYF; DNA: TGTGCCAGCAGCTTAAAGGGGAACGGGGTGGGAGAGACCCAGTACTTC
size: few; length: 14; D: .; J: TRBJ2-3; V: TRBV20-1; CDR3: CSAHSGTPTDTQYF; DNA: TGCAGTGCCCACTCCGGGACGCCCACAGATACGCAGTATTTT
size: .; length: 15; D: .; J: TRBJ2-1; V: TRBV27; CDR3: CASSLSGVRYNEQFF; DNA: TGTGCCAGCAGTTTATCGGGGGTGCGCTACAATGAGCAGTTCTTC
size: .; length: 16; D: TRBD2; J: TRBJ2-3; V: TRBV4-2; CDR3: CASSPGTSGAIDTQYF; DNA: TGTGCCAGCAGCCCCGGGACTAGCGGAGCAATAGATACGCAGTATTTT
size: .; length: 16; D: .; J: TRBJ2-7; V: TRBV20-1; CDR3: CSATSRSRAGPWEQYF; DNA: TGCAGTGCTACCTCCCGTAGTAGGGCAGGGCCCTGGGAGCAGTACTTC
size: few; length: 14; D: TRBD1; J: TRBJ2-1; V: TRBV5-5; CDR3: CASSPGQGALEQFF; DNA: TGTGCCAGCAGCCCGGGACAGGGGGCTCTTGAGCAGTTCTTC
size: few; length: 15; D: .; J: TRBJ2-5; V: TRBV28; CDR3: CASSFDRGGAETQYF; DNA: TGTGCCAGCAGTTTCGACAGGGGAGGGGCGGAGACCCAGTACTTC
size: few; length: 15; D: .; J: TRBJ2-6; V: TRBV7-6; CDR3: CASSLGYLGANVLTF; DNA: TGTGCCAGCAGCTTAGGGTACCTTGGGGCCAACGTCCTGACTTTC
size: few; length: 12; D: .; J: TRBJ1-2; V: TRBV7-9; CDR3: CASSLGIYGYTF; DNA: TGTGCCAGCAGCTTAGGCATCTATGGCTACACCTTC
size: few; length: 16; D: .; J: TRBJ2-4; V: TRBV20-1; CDR3: CSARDYASWAKNIQYF; DNA: TGCAGTGCTAGAGATTACGCCAGTTGGGCCAAAAACATTCAGTACTTC
size: few; length: 14; D: .; J: TRBJ1-2; V: TRBV6-5; CDR3: CASSYFQGKAGYTF; DNA: TGTGCCAGCAGTTACTTCCAGGGGAAGGCTGGCTACACCTTC
size: few; length: 15; D: TRBD2; J: TRBJ2-1; V: TRBV20-1; CDR3: CSAWLSGGLGNEQFF; DNA: TGCAGTGCTTGGCTGTCGGGGGGGCTTGGCAATGAGCAGTTCTTC
size: .; length: 18; D: TRBD2; J: TRBJ2-3; V: TRBV7-9; CDR3: CASSLTSGRAEYTDTQYF; DNA: TGTGCCAGCAGTCTTACTAGCGGGAGGGCCGAGTATACAGATACGCAGTATTTT
size: .; length: 16; D: .; J: TRBJ2-1; V: TRBV9; CDR3: CASSGATTSFGNEQFF; DNA: TGTGCCAGCAGCGGAGCAACGACTAGTTTTGGGAATGAGCAGTTCTTC
size: few; length: 17; D: TRBD1; J: TRBJ2-5; V: TRBV9; CDR3: CASSVGWGTGGRETQYF; DNA: TGTGCCAGCAGCGTAGGTTGGGGGACAGGGGGTCGAGAGACCCAGTACTTC
size: .; length: 14; D: TRBD1; J: TRBJ1-6; V: TRBV6-6; CDR3: CASSRDSHNSPLHF; DNA: TGTGCCAGCAGTCGGGACAGTCATAATTCACCCCTCCACTTT
size: .; length: 14; D: .; J: TRBJ2-4; V: TRBV7-2; CDR3: CASSLTRVNADQYF; DNA: TGTGCCAGCAGCTTGACTAGAGTCAATGCGGACCAGTACTTC
size: many; length: 14; D: .; J: TRBJ1-2; V: TRBV29-1; CDR3: CSVDLGARGYGYTF; DNA: TGCAGCGTTGATCTGGGGGCGCGAGGCTATGGCTACACCTTC
size: .; length: 15; D: .; J: TRBJ1-5; V: TRBV4-2; CDR3: CASSQAGAGNQPQHF; DNA: TGTGCCAGCAGCCAAGCGGGGGCAGGGAATCAGCCCCAGCATTTT
size: .; length: 13; D: TRBD1; J: TRBJ1-2; V: TRBV9; CDR3: CASYRGRGYGYTF; DNA: TGTGCCAGTTACAGGGGGCGAGGCTATGGCTACACCTTC
size: .; length: 14; D: .; J: TRBJ2-5; V: TRBV7-9; CDR3: CASSRPRGVETQYF; DNA: TGTGCCAGCAGCCGACCGAGGGGTGTGGAGACCCAGTACTTC
size: many; length: 13; D: .; J: TRBJ1-2; V: TRBV4-2; CDR3: CASSPGQNYGYTF; DNA: TGTGCCAGCAGCCCCGGACAGAACTATGGCTACACCTTC
size: few; length: 14; D: .; J: TRBJ2-3; V: TRBV10-3; CDR3: CAISASATTDTQYF; DNA: TGTGCCATCAGTGCCTCCGCTACCACAGATACGCAGTATTTT
size: .; length: 16; D: TRBD2; J: TRBJ2-5; V: TRBV27; CDR3: CASSASGGPYRETQYF; DNA: TGTGCCAGCAGTGCGTCGGGGGGGCCTTATAGAGAGACCCAGTACTTC
size: .; length: 14; D: .; J: TRBJ2-1; V: TRBV4-3; CDR3: CASGQSRQYNEQFF; DNA: TGCGCCAGCGGCCAGAGTCGCCAATACAATGAGCAGTTCTTC
size: .; length: 15; D: TRBD2; J: TRBJ2-3; V: TRBV7-2; CDR3: CASSLAGGPADTQYF; DNA: TGTGCCAGCAGCTTAGCGGGAGGGCCCGCAGATACGCAGTATTTT
size: few; length: 17; D: .; J: TRBJ2-6; V: TRBV6-4; CDR3: CASSDSQGGAGANVLTF; DNA: TGTGCCAGCAGTGACTCGCAGGGGGGGGCCGGGGCCAACGTCCTGACTTTC
size: .; length: 18; D: TRBD1; J: TRBJ2-6; V: TRBV28; CDR3: CASSLSGRGISGANVLTF; DNA: TGTGCCAGCAGTTTATCGGGCAGGGGGATCTCTGGGGCCAACGTCCTGACTTTC
size: .; length: 15; D: TRBD2; J: TRBJ2-3; V: TRBV20-1; CDR3: CSATELAGVTDTQYF; DNA: TGCAGTGCTACCGAACTAGCGGGAGTAACAGATACGCAGTATTTT
size: few; length: 12; D: .; J: TRBJ1-6; V: TRBV6-6; CDR3: CASNTRGESLHF; DNA: TGTGCCAGCAACACCCGGGGGGAGTCCCTCCACTTT
size: .; length: 16; D: TRBD2; J: TRBJ2-2; V: TRBV5-4; CDR3: CASSGGLAGVTGELFF; DNA: TGTGCCAGCAGCGGGGGACTAGCGGGGGTCACCGGGGAGCTGTTTTTT
size: few; length: 13; D: .; J: TRBJ2-6; V: TRBV29-1; CDR3: CSVDLGYANVLTF; DNA: TGCAGCGTTGATCTGGGGTATGCCAACGTCCTGACTTTC
size: few; length: 16; D: TRBD1; J: TRBJ2-1; V: TRBV20-1; CDR3: CSADTRDRAKDNEQFF; DNA: TGCAGTGCAGACACAAGGGACAGGGCGAAGGACAATGAGCAGTTCTTC
size: .; length: 16; D: .; J: TRBJ2-6; V: TRBV28; CDR3: CASSPQISSGANVLTF; DNA: TGTGCCAGCAGTCCCCAGATCAGCTCTGGGGCCAACGTCCTGACTTTC
size: .; length: 15; D: TRBD1; J: TRBJ1-2; V: TRBV29-1; CDR3: CSVVSDRGLSYGYTF; DNA: TGCAGCGTTGTCTCCGACAGGGGGCTGAGCTATGGCTACACCTTC
size: once; length: 11; D: TRBD2; J: TRBJ2-1; V: TRBV20-1; CDR3: CSARTLAGQFF; DNA: TGCAGTGCCCGAACCCTAGCGGGGCAGTTCTTC
size: few; length: 11; D: .; J: TRBJ1-2; V: TRBV20-1; CDR3: CSAVPVFGYTF; DNA: TGCAGTGCTGTCCCAGTTTTTGGCTACACCTTC
size: once; length: 15; D: .; J: TRBJ2-2; V: TRBV6-5; CDR3: CASSYTAANTGELFF; DNA: TGTGCCAGCAGTTACACAGCCGCGAACACCGGGGAGCTGTTTTTT
size: .; length: 15; D: TRBD2; J: TRBJ2-7; V: TRBV11-2; CDR3: CASSSNSGRSYEQYF; DNA: TGTGCCAGCAGCTCGAATAGCGGGAGGTCCTACGAGCAGTACTTC
size: .; length: 14; D: .; J: TRBJ2-7; V: TRBV20-1; CDR3: CSASGWVRTYEQYF; DNA: TGCAGTGCTAGCGGTTGGGTCAGAACCTACGAGCAGTACTTC
size: .; length: 16; D: TRBD2; J: TRBJ2-5; V: TRBV6-1; CDR3: CASSGFSGRRFETQYF; DNA: TGTGCCAGCAGTGGTTTTAGCGGGAGGAGGTTTGAGACCCAGTACTTC
size: .; length: 15; D: TRBD1; J: TRBJ1-1; V: TRBV18; CDR3: CASSPDRGRDAEAFF; DNA: TGTGCCAGCTCACCGGACAGGGGGAGGGACGCTGAAGCTTTCTTT
size: .; length: 15; D: TRBD1; J: TRBJ1-5; V: TRBV2; CDR3: CASSKDRGLGQPQHF; DNA: TGTGCCAGCAGCAAGGACAGGGGACTGGGCCAGCCCCAGCATTTT
size: many; length: 15; D: .; J: TRBJ2-7; V: TRBV6-2/TRBV6-3; CDR3: CASSYGRRTTYEQYF; DNA: TGTGCCAGCAGTTATGGCCGAAGAACCACCTACGAGCAGTACTTC